The 19 T cell receptor beta chains below come from one sample, sequenced in a study of cytomegalovirus exposure and HLA in healthy donors. Here immunoSEQ multiplex PCR was the method, and the copy in TCRdb shows in-frame clones only, minus some. The sample yields about 97,000 clones, about 95% seen once. Specimen: PBMCs. These receptors were collected from a woman under 30 in good health and CMV-seronegative.

CDR3 DNA sequence: TGTGCCACCAGCAATGGGCAATCTAGCACAGATACGCAGTATTTT. Translating it yields CATSNGQSSTDTQYF. The V call is TRBV15, the J call TRBJ2-3; D gene unclear. The CDR3 extends over 15 amino acids. V was shortened by 4 bases and J by 0 bases, with 11 bases between the two germline ends. CDR1 is LNHNV, CDR2 YYDKDF, per germline (reference sequence).

This chain connects TRBV30 to TRBJ1-3; 12 bases line up with TRBD1. CDR1 is GTSNPN and CDR2 is SVGIG in the germline V gene (reference sequence). V dropped 3 bases and J dropped 0; count of bases not matched to a gene: 9. This CDR3 is built from 18 residues. The CDR3 loop is CAWSGTGGPYHSGNTIYF. The CDR3 region has the DNA TGTGCCTGGAGCGGGACAGGGGGCCCGTACCACTCTGGAAACACCATATATTTT. Based on the CDR3 plus reference TRBV30 and TRBJ1-3, the full variable domain is SQTIHQWPATLVQPVGSPLSLECTVEGTSNPNLYWYRQAAGRGLQLLFYSVGIGQISSEVPQNLSASRPQDRQFILSSKKLLLSDSGFYLCAWSGTGGPYHSGNTIYFGEGSWLTVV.

J is TRBJ2-2 and V is TRBV9, with 9 bases aligning to TRBD2. V shed 7 bases and J 3 bases; nucleotides not matched to a gene: 4. The CDR3 has 14 amino acids. Germline V CDR1 and CDR2: SGDLS, YYNGEE. CDR3 sequence: CASCRTSDTGELFF. In nucleotides, the CDR3 is TGTGCCAGCTGTCGGACTAGCGACACCGGGGAGCTGTTTTTT.

CDR3 protein: CASSPGQGGNSPLHF. In DNA, the CDR3 is TGTGCCAGCTCTCCCGGACAGGGAGGGAATTCACCCCTCCACTTT. V and J are TRBV18 and TRBJ1-6; TRBD1 agrees at 8 bases. The germline gives CDR1 KGHSH, CDR2 LQKENI. The V segment lost 6 bases and the J segment 7 bases; nucleotides outside the gene matches: 8. The CDR3 spans 15 residues.

V gene TRBV10-3 combines with J gene TRBJ2-7, with 7 bases identical to TRBD2. The CDR3 is 13 residues long. From germline, CDR1 is ENHRY and CDR2 SYGVKD. Trimming took 5 bases from V and 5 from J; bases not matched to a gene: 6. The CDR3 region is CAISPSLADEQYF. The CDR3 coding sequence is TGTGCCATCAGTCCCTCCCTAGCGGACGAGCAGTACTTC.

The chain links TRBV5-4 to TRBJ2-3, with D possibly TRBD2 on 5 matching bases. The germline gives CDR1 SGHNT, CDR2 YYREEE (reference sequence). CDR3 size: 12 residues. V lost 4 bases to trimming and J lost 5 bases, with 8 bases between them. The CDR3 reads CASSPAGDTQYF. The CDR3 DNA sequence: TGTGCCAGCAGCCCCGCGGGAGATACGCAGTATTTT.

J is TRBJ2-7 and V is TRBV2; D remains ambiguous. V lost 3 bases to trimming and J lost 3 bases, with 12 bases between them. This CDR3 has 14 residues. CDR1 and CDR2 from the germline V gene are SNHLY and FYNNEI. This CDR3 is CASSEGRSSYEQYF. The DNA of the CDR3 is TGTGCCAGCAGTGAGGGTCGGAGCAGCTACGAGCAGTACTTC.

The gene calls are TRBV16 and TRBJ1-1, with D uncertain. Germline V lookup: CDR1 KGHSY, CDR2 FQNENV. This CDR3 spans 17 amino acids. V was shortened by 4 bases and J by 0 bases, with 18 bases between the two germline ends. CDR3 region: CASSPYSGSRMNTEAFF. In DNA, the CDR3 is TGTGCCAGCAGCCCGTACTCGGGGTCGAGAATGAACACTGAAGCTTTCTTT.

This chain connects TRBV6-1 to TRBJ1-5; D is uncertain. Germline V gene lookup returns CDR1 MNHNS and CDR2 SASEGT. The CDR3 totals 14 residues. V lost 2 bases and J 5 bases, leaving 10 bases between the germline ends. CDR3 coding DNA: TGTGCCAGCAGTGAACGGGCGGGTTATCAGCCCCAGCATTTT. Protein: CASSERAGYQPQHF.

The chain employs TRBV25-1 and TRBJ2-5; 8 nucleotides align to TRBD1. Per the germline V gene, CDR1 is MGHDK and CDR2 is SYGVNS. V was clipped by 8 bases and J by 3 bases; unmatched bases: 5. The CDR3 contains 13 residues. CDR3 sequence reads: CASPGQGEETQYF. The CDR3 DNA reads TGTGCCAGCCCCGGACAGGGTGAAGAGACCCAGTACTTC.

The chain uses TRBV9 and TRBJ2-7; TRBD2 is a possible D gene (6 bases). Trimming cost V 2 bases and J 2 bases, with 11 bases left between them. The CDR3 runs to 14 residues. CDR1 and CDR2 (germline): SGDLS, YYNGEE. The CDR3 here is CASSVSGKAYEQYF. The DNA of the CDR3 is TGTGCCAGCAGCGTTAGCGGAAAAGCCTACGAGCAGTACTTC.

The chain links TRBV19 to TRBJ1-5; 8 positions match TRBD1. The V segment lost 6 bases and the J segment 3 bases; nucleotides outside the gene matches: 7. The CDR3 runs 15 residues. Germline V gene data show CDR1 as LNHDA and CDR2 as SQIVND (reference sequence). CDR3 in DNA: TGTGCCAGTAGGTCCGGGACAGGCTTCAATCAGCCCCAGCATTTT. Its translation: CASRSGTGFNQPQHF.

This clone was seen only once. The rearrangement joins TRBV30 to TRBJ1-1, with D unresolved. V lost 4 bases and J lost 10, with 16 bases in between. The CDR3 runs to 12 residues. Germline CDR1 is GTSNPN and CDR2 is SVGIG (reference sequence). CDR3 region: CAWTRLTLGAFF. The CDR3 DNA reads as TGTGCCTGGACCAGACTAACCCTGGGAGCTTTCTTT.

V usage is TRBV19 and J usage is TRBJ1-2; 9 nucleotides align to TRBD1. Germline CDR1 LNHDA, CDR2 SQIVND (reference sequence). The CDR3 extends over 16 amino acids. V was clipped by 8 bases and J by 7 bases; unmatched bases: 17. The CDR3 sequence: CASGTGGASRSGGYTF. Here the CDR3 DNA reads TGTGCCAGTGGTACAGGGGGCGCGTCTAGATCCGGTGGCTACACCTTC.

This chain joins TRBV9 and TRBJ2-3; tentatively, D is TRBD2 (5 bases). The germline V and J ends were trimmed by 2 bases and 5 bases, with 6 bases remaining between them. This CDR3 has 12 residues. Germline V gene data show CDR1 as SGDLS and CDR2 as YYNGEE. For the CDR3, the DNA is TGTGCCAGCAGCGTTGAGGGAGATACGCAGTATTTT. It codes for CASSVEGDTQYF.

The chain carries TRBV5-1 and TRBJ2-5; no firm D call. Trimming took 5 bases from V and 1 from J, leaving 9 bases between them. This CDR3 contains 13 residues. Per germline, CDR1 SGHRS and CDR2 YFSETQ. CDR3 DNA sequence: TGCGCCAGCAGACGCACTCCCCAAGAGACCCAGTACTTC. Translated: CASRRTPQETQYF. The variable domain in full, with the rest retrieved from reference TRBV5-1 and TRBJ2-5, is KAGVTQTPRYLIKTRGQQVTLSCSPISGHRSVSWYQQTPGQGLQFLFEYFSETQRNKGNFPGRFSGRQFSNSRSEMNVSTLELGDSALYLCASRRTPQETQYFGPGTRLLVL.

The gene calls are TRBV19 and TRBJ1-1; TRBD1 agrees at 9 bases. The CDR3 is 14 residues long. V was clipped by 5 bases and J by 5 bases; unmatched bases: 6. The germline V gene encodes CDR1 LNHDA and CDR2 SQIVND (reference sequence). CDR3 loop: CASSPGQGWTEAFF. The CDR3 nucleotides are TGTGCCAGTAGTCCGGGACAGGGTTGGACTGAAGCTTTCTTT. The full variable domain, rest sourced from reference TRBV19 and TRBJ1-1, is DGGITQSPKYLFRKEGQNVTLSCEQNLNHDAMYWYRQDPGQGLRLIYYSQIVNDFQKGDIAEGYSVSREKKESFPLTVTSAQKNPTAFYLCASSPGQGWTEAFFGQGTRLTVV.

V usage is TRBV13 and J usage is TRBJ1-1, with 10 bases matching TRBD1. Losses at the gene ends were 5 bases for V and 4 bases for J; bases not matched to a gene: 7. The CDR3 contains 15 residues. Germline V lookup: CDR1 PRHDT, CDR2 FYEKMQ (reference sequence). The CDR3 protein is CASSRRGDRGTEAFF. As DNA, the CDR3 is TGTGCCAGCAGCAGACGTGGGGACAGGGGCACTGAAGCTTTCTTT.

The chain employs TRBV27 and TRBJ2-7; 8 bases agree with TRBD2. The CDR3 is made up of 15 amino acids. In germline, CDR1 is MNHEY, CDR2 SMNVEV (reference sequence). V was pared by 5 bases and J by 5 bases, with 11 bases of the junction left unmatched. In DNA form, the CDR3 reads TGTGCCAGCAGTCTAGACCCGGGGGGGCTGGACGAGCAGTACTTC. It encodes CASSLDPGGLDEQYF.